This TCR beta chain was documented in a study of T cells after yellow fever vaccination. This clonotype was observed a handful of times. Whole-study results and caveats: Detected again after the booster were most primary-vaccination clones, at about 96% CD4 and about 89% CD8.

Generation of TCR cDNA used 5'RACE template switching (which added a universal primer site and UMIs). MiXCR was run by TCRdb on the 5' RACE reads, yielding one entry per CDR3 protein. The sample contains some 96,000 distinct CDR3 sequences, 8% to 10% of which appear only once. The source of this sequence is a man in his late teens or twenties who received the YFV17D yellow fever vaccine. Material: CD8+ T cells not binding an NS4B(214-222) dextramer, sorted from PBMCs, obtained less than 16 days after the first yellow fever vaccination.

This CDR3 is CASKELTDTQYF. For the CDR3, the DNA is TGTGCCAGCAAAGAACTCACAGATACGCAGTATTTT. V is TRBV5-6 and J is TRBJ2-3, with D unclear. The CDR3 is 12 residues long. Trimming pared 6 bases from V and 2 bases from J, leaving 7 bases between. Germline V gives CDR1 SGHDT, CDR2 YYEEEE.